The next 20 T cell receptor beta chains were all read from a single sample in a study of long-term antiretroviral therapy in people with HIV. The immunoSEQ assay was v3.0, run at survey level. TCRdb keeps only in-frame clones here, not all; method: immunoSEQ multiplex PCR. The data hold 34,000 or so clones, with approximately 80% observed a single time. Sequencing used unsorted PBMCs, obtained 0.6 years after starting antiretroviral therapy. Source of these receptors: a man younger than 30 with HIV.

This clone was found a few times. The rearrangement uses TRBV28 and TRBJ2-7; the D gene is possibly TRBD1 (6 bases). Deletions cut 5 bases from V and 4 bases from J, with 12 bases between. In germline, CDR1 is MDHEN, CDR2 SYDVKM. This CDR3 comprises 13 residues. The CDR3 region has the DNA TGTGCCAGCAGTCCGGGACATAAGTACGAGCAGTACTTC. This gives the protein CASSPGHKYEQYF.

Concerning this clone itself: The same CDR3 can be traced to other DNA sequences in this sample. The rearrangement uses TRBV14 and TRBJ1-4, with a tentative D call TRBD1 (5 bases). The V and J ends lost 2 bases and 8 bases respectively, with 18 bases between them. Germline V gene data show CDR1 as SGHDN and CDR2 as FVKESK. The CDR3 is made up of 16 amino acids. The CDR3 nucleotides are TGTGCCAGCAGCCAACATTACCGGGACCAGTGGGAAAAACTGTTTTTT. Translated, it gives CASSQHYRDQWEKLFF.

The J gene is TRBJ1-5, the V gene TRBV19; D call uncertain. This CDR3 spans 14 amino acids. V was pared by 5 bases and J by 3 bases, with 11 bases between. CDR1 and CDR2 (germline): LNHDA, SQIVND (reference sequence). CDR3 in amino acids: CASSLRGYNQPQHF. As DNA, the CDR3 is TGTGCCAGTAGTCTGCGCGGTTACAATCAGCCCCAGCATTTT.

This chain connects TRBV12-5 to TRBJ2-3; D remains ambiguous. CDR3 length: 13 residues. Germline loops: CDR1 LGHNT, CDR2 FRNRAP. The ends were cut back, 1 base at V and 3 bases at J, with 5 bases in the middle. Here the CDR3 DNA reads TGTGCTAGTGGTTTGGAAGGGACAGATACGCAGTATTTT. The encoded protein is CASGLEGTDTQYF. Drawing the rest from reference TRBV12-5 and TRBJ2-3, the complete variable domain is DARVTQTPRHKVTEMGQEVTMRCQPILGHNTVFWYRQTMMQGLELLAYFRNRAPLDDSGMPKDRFSAEMPDATLATLKIQPSEPRDSAVYFCASGLEGTDTQYFGPGTRLTVL.

On this clone itself: Germline is not matched at one junction end, which may reflect a read error. This rearrangement joins TRBV23-1 to TRBJ1-1, with D possibly matching TRBD1 (5 bases). TRBV23-1 is an ORF for which the function is uncertain. The CDR3 covers 10 residues. The CDR3 DNA sequence: TGCGCCAGGAGTCCAGGGGAAGCTTTCTTT. As protein: CARSPGEAFF.

The chain combines TRBV27 with TRBJ2-3, with D perhaps matching TRBD2 (5 bases). The CDR3 contains 14 residues. Trimming shortened V by 5 bases and J by 4 bases, and 13 bases separated the two germline ends. The V gene's germline CDR1 is MNHEY and CDR2 SMNVEV (reference sequence). The CDR3 region has the DNA TGTGCCAGCAGTGAGGGCTTTGGGGCAGATACGCAGTATTTT. Translating it yields CASSEGFGADTQYF.

A single count supports this clone. The chain combines TRBV21-1 with TRBJ2-2; the tabulated D call, TRBD2, remains unverified against the DNA. TRBV21-1 is recorded as a pseudogene. The CDR3 spans 17 residues. For the CDR3, the DNA is TGTGCCAGCAGACCCTCAGCGGGAGGGCCGTCCACCGGGGAGCTGTTTTTT. This sequence encodes CASRPSAGGPSTGELFF.

The chain uses TRBV27 and TRBJ2-7; TRBD2 might be the D (6 bases). The CDR3 totals 15 residues. Trimming took off 3 bases at V and 7 bases at J, with 19 bases between the two ends. Germline loops: CDR1 MNHEY, CDR2 SMNVEV (reference sequence). The CDR3 bases are TGTGCCAGCAGTTTGCCAGGGACTTCTATCAGGGAGCAGTACTTC. It yields the protein CASSLPGTSIREQYF.

The V call is TRBV7-9, the J call TRBJ2-1; the D gene is possibly TRBD2 (6 bases). This CDR3 region has 13 residues. Germline CDR1 reads SEHNR; CDR2 reads FQNEAQ (reference sequence). The ends were cut back, 4 bases at V and 8 bases at J, with 12 bases in the middle. CDR3 region: CASSSQRGYEQFF. In DNA, the CDR3 is TGTGCCAGCAGCTCTCAACGGGGGTATGAGCAGTTCTTC.

The J gene is TRBJ1-2, the V gene TRBV6-5, with D unresolved. The CDR3 length is 16 residues. Germline CDR1 is MNHEY and CDR2 is SVGAGI. The ends were cut back, 0 bases at V and 2 bases at J, with 13 bases in the middle. Here the CDR3 DNA reads TGTGCCAGCAGTTACTCGAGTTCAGATTTCAACTATGGCTACACCTTC. Translation: CASSYSSSDFNYGYTF.

V usage is TRBV6-6 and J usage is TRBJ1-4; weak D call: TRBD1 (5 bases). From germline, CDR1 is MNHNY and CDR2 SVGAGI (reference sequence). The CDR3 is 14 amino acids. V was pared by 4 bases and J by 2 bases, with 8 bases between. The CDR3 region is CASSSRVTNEKLFF. The CDR3 bases are TGTGCCAGCAGTTCCAGGGTGACTAATGAAAAACTGTTTTTT.

The chain employs TRBV10-3 and TRBJ2-7; 12 bases agree with TRBD1. The CDR3 extends over 15 amino acids. Germline V gene data show CDR1 as ENHRY and CDR2 as SYGVKD. The ends lost 10 bases at V and 5 bases at J; junction bases unmatched: 12. CDR3 in DNA: TGTGCCACCTGCGCCGGGACAGGGGGCGTCAACGAGCAGTACTTC. This translates into CATCAGTGGVNEQYF.

The rearrangement joins TRBV29-1 to TRBJ1-1; 10 positions match TRBD1. The CDR3 has 13 residues. The germline V gene encodes CDR1 SQVTM and CDR2 ANQGSEA. V gave up 7 bases and J gave up 8 bases; unmatched junction bases: 10. Here the CDR3 DNA reads TGCAGCGCAACCGGGACAGGGGACCGGGAAGCTTTCTTT. Amino acids: CSATGTGDREAFF.

This clone was seen more than once but under ten times. J is TRBJ2-7 and V is TRBV19; 10 positions match TRBD1. Germline CDR1 reads LNHDA; CDR2 reads SQIVND (reference sequence). This CDR3 has 14 amino acids. With V trimmed by 2 bases and J by 6 bases, 4 bases remained unmatched. CDR3 in DNA: TGTGCCAGTAGTATAAGACAGGGGGCGAGCGAGCAGTACTTC. This encodes CASSIRQGASEQYF.

This clone was seen only a few times. The rearrangement links TRBV27 to TRBJ2-7, with D possibly matching TRBD2 (7 bases). The CDR3 has 15 amino acids. V was cut by 6 bases and J by 2 bases, with 17 bases left in between. The germline V gene has CDR1 MNHEY and CDR2 SMNVEV (reference sequence). CDR3 nucleotides: TGTGCCAGCAGCTGGGCGGGGGCGAGTACCTACGAGCAGTACTTC. Encoded protein: CASSWAGASTYEQYF.

This rearrangement joins TRBV5-6 to TRBJ1-1; a possible D gene is TRBD1 (5 bases). Trimming removed 3 bases from V and 8 bases from J, with 14 bases in between. The CDR3 loop spans 13 amino acids. The germline CDR1 and CDR2 sequences are SGHDT and YYEEEE. The CDR3 sequence: CASSSLGGTEAFF. CDR3 DNA: TGTGCCAGCAGCTCCCTGGGTGGGACGGAAGCTTTCTTT.

This clone was recorded once. In DNA form, the CDR3 reads TGTGCCAGCAGTCTCTTCCCCCCCTACGAGCAGTACTTC. Translation: CASSLFPPYEQYF. This rearrangement joins TRBV27 to TRBJ2-7, with D unclear. This CDR3 spans 13 amino acids. The V gene lost 5 bases and the J gene lost 2 bases, with 10 bases spanning the gap. CDR1 is MNHEY, CDR2 SMNVEV, per germline (reference sequence).

The genes are TRBV2 and TRBJ1-5; D possibly corresponds to TRBD1 (5 bases). Germline V gives CDR1 SNHLY, CDR2 FYNNEI. Trimming cost V 5 bases and J 2 bases, with 10 bases left between them. This CDR3 has 14 residues. CDR3 nucleotides: TGTGCCAGCAGTCTCCGGGGGGGCAATCAGCCCCAGCATTTT. Translated, it gives CASSLRGGNQPQHF.

The CDR3 DNA reads as TGCGCCAGCAGCCAAGACCACCCGGGCGAGCAGTACTTC. Its protein is CASSQDHPGEQYF. The chain has TRBV4-3 and TRBJ2-7, with unresolved D. The length of the CDR3 is 13 residues. V was clipped by 0 bases and J by 6 bases, with 9 bases between them. Germline V gives CDR1 LGHNA, CDR2 YSLEER.

V usage is TRBV29-1 and J usage is TRBJ1-2; the D gene is possibly TRBD1 (6 bases). The CDR3 contains 14 residues. V shed 3 bases and J shed 5 bases, with 16 bases lying between them. Germline CDR1 reads SQVTM; CDR2 reads ANQGSEA. CDR3 protein: CSVERQDSPYGYTF. As DNA, the CDR3 is TGCAGCGTTGAGAGGCAGGACAGTCCTTATGGCTACACCTTC.